This T cell receptor beta chain was observed in a study of beta chain features in type 1 diabetes. This clone was seen more than once but under ten times. Every isolated RNA sample was fully reverse transcribed, so sequencing captured expressed TCRB transcripts. Assay: immunoSEQ multiplex PCR; the TCRdb copy retains only in-frame clones and omits some. The sample contains roughly 450,000 clones, around 13% of which appear only once. Sorting with CD45RO/CCR7/CD25/CD127/CD95/CD27 yielded naive, central memory, regulatory and stem-like memory CD4+ cells. The receptor was derived from a man aged 25 to 40 in good health. Sequencing input: naive CD4+ T cells from blood.

The CDR3 region has the DNA TGCGCCAGCAGCCTGGACCACCAAGAGACCCAGTACTTC. This encodes CASSLDHQETQYF. V gene TRBV5-1 combines with J gene TRBJ2-5; D is uncertain. V lost 4 bases to trimming and J lost 0 bases, with 7 bases between them. Germline-derived CDR1 and CDR2 are SGHRS and YFSETQ. The CDR3 consists of 13 residues.